This TCR beta chain emerged from a study of blood T cell repertoires in COVID-19. Overall study context: Acute-phase and convalescent COVID-19 samples originated in the United States, Italy and Spain.

The V gene lost 5 bases and the J gene lost 1 base, with 5 bases spanning the gap. CDR3 length equals 13 residues. Germline CDR1 reads WNHNN; CDR2 reads SYGVQD (reference sequence). The table came from immunoSEQ multiplex PCR; TCRdb's copy has only in-frame clones and leaves some out. Of tens of thousands of clones listed, around 87% are singletons. The clonotype originates from a human donor in a cohort sampled during active COVID-19. The donor label of this sample is uncertain. Source material: peripheral blood. This sequence joins TRBV10-1 and TRBJ2-2; no reliable D call. DNA for the CDR3: TGCGCCAGCAGTTTTCGGAACACCGGGGAGCTGTTTTTT. Protein product: CASSFRNTGELFF.